This TCR beta chain originates from a study of cytomegalovirus exposure and HLA in healthy donors. Overall study context: The roughly 110 validation repertoires used the same platform as the roughly 620 first-cohort repertoires, a later analysis reported. Whole-study findings and limits: Rarity marked most TCR sequences, yet some public TCRs occurred in many donors. Cytomegalovirus-associated TCR beta chains were listed, numbering 150 to 200.

Concerning this clone itself: Its target is unknown.

Clones were sequenced by immunoSEQ multiplex PCR, and TCRdb holds only the in-frame ones, with some missing. The table has about 240,000 clones, around 85% seen once. The source material was PBMCs. This sequence was found in a woman aged 30 to 39 in good health and CMV-seropositive.

CDR3 in DNA: TGTGCCAGCAGCCGACAGGGGTTGTCGGGCAACTATGGCTACACCTTC. Protein: CASSRQGLSGNYGYTF. The gene calls are TRBV25-1 and TRBJ1-2; TRBD1 matches 8 bases. The CDR3 spans 16 residues. Germline CDR1 and CDR2: MGHDK and SYGVNS. V dropped 6 bases and J dropped 2; count of bases not matched to a gene: 11.